These 5 T cell receptor beta chains originate from one sample sequenced in a study of CD8 T cells in ankylosing spondylitis. MiXCR, run by TCRdb on the 5' RACE reads, gives a single entry per CDR3 protein. The table records around 390,000 distinct CDR3 sequences, approximately 20% of them present only once. The antigens these receptors bind are not known. The study's findings and limits: Fewer than ten highly homologous variants made up a TCR beta motif that seemed to typify ankylosing spondylitis blood.

Sample: blood, either unsorted or a sorted T cell fraction (not recorded which). The source is a male donor with ankylosing spondylitis.

The genes are TRBV5-8 and TRBJ1-2; D possibly corresponds to TRBD1 (5 bases). V dropped 2 bases and J dropped 8 bases, with 10 bases sitting between them. The CDR3 has 12 amino acids. Looked up from germline, CDR1 is SGHTS and CDR2 is YDEGEE. CDR3 bases: TGTGCCAGCAGCTTTCCGGGGCACGGCTACACCTTC. Encoded protein: CASSFPGHGYTF.

The V gene is TRBV7-2, the J gene TRBJ2-7; TRBD2 matches at 9 bases. Unmatched junction bases numbered 10, after V lost 5 bases and J lost 2 bases. The CDR3 has 16 amino acids. CDR1 is SGHTA and CDR2 is FQGNSA in the germline V gene. In nucleotides, the CDR3 is TGTGCCAGCAGCCCCCGGGGAGCGGGAGGACCCTACGAGCAGTACTTC. Translation gives CASSPRGAGGPYEQYF. The complete variable domain, with remaining parts taken from reference TRBV7-2 and TRBJ2-7, reads GAGVSQSPSNKVTEKGKDVELRCDPISGHTALYWYRQSLGQGLEFLIYFQGNSAPDKSGLPSDRFSAERTGGSVSTLTIQRTQQEDSAVYLCASSPRGAGGPYEQYFGPGTRLTVT.

This rearrangement joins TRBV28 to TRBJ1-5; tentatively, D is TRBD1 (6 bases). Per the germline V gene, CDR1 is MDHEN and CDR2 is SYDVKM. Trimming took off 7 bases at V and 0 bases at J, with 19 bases between the two ends. CDR3 size: 17 residues. DNA for the CDR3: TGTGCCAGCATAAGACAGGCGGGGGGTTATAGCAATCAGCCCCAGCATTTT. Translating gives CASIRQAGGYSNQPQHF.

V and J are TRBV7-2 and TRBJ2-7; D is possibly TRBD2 (6 bases). This CDR3 has 14 residues. The germline CDR1 and CDR2 sequences are SGHTA and FQGNSA. Trimming removed 3 bases from V and 2 bases from J, with 11 bases in between. The DNA for the CDR3 is TGTGCCAGCAGCTTCAGACTAGAGACCTACGAGCAGTACTTC. Its protein product is CASSFRLETYEQYF. The full variable domain, in which reference TRBV7-2 and TRBJ2-7 provide the parts outside the CDR3, is GAGVSQSPSNKVTEKGKDVELRCDPISGHTALYWYRQSLGQGLEFLIYFQGNSAPDKSGLPSDRFSAERTGGSVSTLTIQRTQQEDSAVYLCASSFRLETYEQYFGPGTRLTVT.

This clonotype was observed a few times. V gene TRBV10-3 combines with J gene TRBJ1-1; maybe TRBD1 (5 bases). Trimming took 6 bases from V and 0 from J, leaving 11 bases between them. From germline, CDR1 is ENHRY and CDR2 SYGVKD. This CDR3 contains 14 residues. CDR3 sequence reads: CAISTGTMNTEAFF. DNA for the CDR3: TGTGCCATCAGCACAGGAACCATGAACACTGAAGCTTTCTTT.